This T cell receptor beta chain was found in a study of cytomegalovirus exposure and HLA in healthy donors. Study-wide results and limits: Using a false discovery rate of 0.05, a later analysis showed that fewer than 20,000 TCR beta sequences were associated with HLA alleles.

PCR was performed using 60 Vbeta and 13 Jbeta primers. Clones were read by immunoSEQ multiplex PCR, and TCRdb kept only the in-frame ones, dropping some. The table counts some 110,000 clones; about 4% lies in the top ten. Points on this clone: Its antigen is undetermined.

CDR1 is SNHLY, CDR2 FYNNEI, per germline. The V segment lost 7 bases and the J segment 4 bases; nucleotides outside the gene matches: 8. The CDR3 runs to 14 residues. This sequence originates from a man aged 30 to 45 in good health and CMV-seronegative. Source material: PBMCs. The rearrangement joins TRBV2 to TRBJ1-1, with 8 bases fitting TRBD1. CDR3 protein: CASTRTGSPTEAFF. In DNA form, the CDR3 reads TGTGCCAGCACCCGGACAGGGTCCCCCACTGAAGCTTTCTTT.